This entry is about one T cell receptor (beta chain). The antigen is not known. The germline V gene has CDR1 SGDLS and CDR2 YYNGEE. The CDR3 covers 16 residues. With 3 bases removed from V and 1 base from J, the gap between germline ends came to 16 bases. This sample was included in a study of glioma-infiltrating T cells after dendritic cell vaccination. Study-wide background: Dendritic cell vaccine was injected intradermally three times, biweekly. Findings and caveats of the study: Estimated pretreatment TIL content predicted outcome after dendritic cell vaccination.

Only in-frame clones appear in the TCRdb table, and some are missing; sequencing was by immunoSEQ multiplex PCR. The sample shows about 96,000 clones, roughly three quarters of them seen only once. No glioblastoma patient carried an isocitrate dehydrogenase mutation. The chain couples TRBV9 to TRBJ1-1, with D possibly being TRBD1 (6 bases). Sequences were derived from blood, sampled before dendritic cell vaccination. This receptor was identified in a human donor with glioblastoma. CDR3 DNA: TGTGCCAGCAGCGCCCGGGACACCTTCCCGAACACTGAAGCTTTCTTT. This sequence encodes CASSARDTFPNTEAFF.